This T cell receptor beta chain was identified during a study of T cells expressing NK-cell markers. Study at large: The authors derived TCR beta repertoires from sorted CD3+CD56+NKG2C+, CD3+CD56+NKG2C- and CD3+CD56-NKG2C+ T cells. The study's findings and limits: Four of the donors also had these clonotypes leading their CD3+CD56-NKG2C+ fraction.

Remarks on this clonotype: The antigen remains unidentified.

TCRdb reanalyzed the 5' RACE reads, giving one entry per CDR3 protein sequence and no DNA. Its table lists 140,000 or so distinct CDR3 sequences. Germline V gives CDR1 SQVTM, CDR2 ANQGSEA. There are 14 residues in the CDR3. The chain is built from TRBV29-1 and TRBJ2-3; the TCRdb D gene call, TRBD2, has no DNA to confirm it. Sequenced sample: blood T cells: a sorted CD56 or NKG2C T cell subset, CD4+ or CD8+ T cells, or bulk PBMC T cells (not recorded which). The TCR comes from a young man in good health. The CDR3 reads CSVVGTPQADTQYF.